The T cell receptor beta chain described here comes from a study of neurological immune-mediated disorders. This clonotype was seen many times. TCRdb processed the 5' RACE reads anew with MiXCR; each CDR3 protein has one entry. Of just under 45,000 distinct CDR3 sequences listed, roughly 13% are singletons. The CDR3 totals 15 residues. V lost 7 bases and J lost 5, with 20 bases in between. CDR1 is LNHDA and CDR2 is SQIVND in the germline V gene (reference sequence). Material: PBMCs. This chain joins TRBV19 and TRBJ2-5; D possibly corresponds to TRBD1 (5 bases). The sequence was collected from a female donor in good health. The CDR3 reads CASTPGSGFEETQYF. The CDR3 bases are TGTGCCAGTACCCCAGGGTCCGGCTTCGAGGAGACCCAGTACTTC.